The 20 T cell receptor beta chains given below trace back to one sample, sequenced in a study of CD8 T cell repertoires and HIV-1 epitope variants. Clones were read by immunoSEQ multiplex PCR, and TCRdb kept only the in-frame ones, dropping some. The sample contains approximately 5,200 clones, 55% to 80% of which appear only once. No antigens are known for them. Sequencing input: cultured CD8+ T cells derived from PBMCs. The receptors shown here come from a male donor with HIV.

This clone was seen only a few times. This chain uses TRBV9 with TRBJ2-1; 9 bases agree with TRBD2. CDR3 size: 13 residues. Germline CDR1 is SGDLS and CDR2 is YYNGEE. V was pared by 4 bases and J by 8 bases, with 4 bases of the junction left unmatched. This CDR3 reads CASSKIAGDEQFF. The CDR3 DNA follows: TGTGCCAGCAGCAAAATAGCGGGAGATGAGCAGTTCTTC.

The chain couples TRBV21-1 to TRBJ1-1. TRBV21-1 is an annotated pseudogene. The CDR3 length is 11 residues. CDR3 protein: CASSRGTEAFF. The DNA of the CDR3 is TGTGCCAGCAGTAGAGGCACTGAAGCTTTCTTT.

This chain connects TRBV28 to TRBJ2-5; 7 nucleotides align to TRBD2. Losses at the gene ends were 3 bases for V and 2 bases for J; bases not matched to a gene: 6. This CDR3 is built from 15 residues. From germline, CDR1 is MDHEN and CDR2 SYDVKM. The DNA for the CDR3 is TGTGCCAGCAGTTTGGGGTGGCGGGAGCAAGAGACCCAGTACTTC. It yields the protein CASSLGWREQETQYF.

The rearrangement links TRBV5-1 to TRBJ2-1; D may be TRBD1 or TRBD2 (5 bases each). This CDR3 has 12 amino acids. Germline V gives CDR1 SGHRS, CDR2 YFSETQ. Trimming took off 0 bases at V and 10 bases at J, with 8 bases between the two ends. The CDR3 region is CASSLAGTEQFF. In DNA, the CDR3 is TGCGCCAGCAGCTTGGCCGGGACGGAGCAGTTCTTC.

This chain connects TRBV27 to TRBJ2-1; 7 bases map to TRBD2. Germline assignment: CDR1 MNHEY and CDR2 SMNVEV (reference sequence). The V segment lost 5 bases and the J segment 4 bases; nucleotides outside the gene matches: 11. This CDR3 has 16 amino acids. CDR3 sequence reads: CASSPGGGRGYNEQFF. DNA for the CDR3: TGTGCCAGCAGTCCAGGTGGGGGGAGGGGTTACAATGAGCAGTTCTTC.

This clone was recorded a few times. This chain links TRBV5-4 with TRBJ1-5; TRBD1 might be the D (5 bases). Germline assignment: CDR1 SGHNT and CDR2 YYREEE (reference sequence). The CDR3 has 13 amino acids. V gave up 0 bases and J gave up 6 bases, with 7 bases separating them. CDR3 coding DNA: TGTGCCAGCAGCTTGGAGGGGAGTCAGCCCCAGCATTTT. This codes for CASSLEGSQPQHF.

In its sample, this clone ranks as medium-sized. The rearrangement joins TRBV7-8 to TRBJ2-1; D is undetermined. V was shortened by 1 base and J by 0 bases, with 4 bases between the two germline ends. The CDR3 has 14 residues. Germline loops: CDR1 SGHVS, CDR2 FQNEAQ. The CDR3 DNA sequence: TGTGCCAGCAGCTTAGATAGCTCCTACAATGAGCAGTTCTTC. Translation gives CASSLDSSYNEQFF.

The V and J genes are TRBV29-1 and TRBJ1-5; tentatively, D is TRBD1 (5 bases). The CDR3 covers 14 residues. V was trimmed by 6 bases and J by 5 bases, leaving 17 bases between them. The germline gives CDR1 SQVTM, CDR2 ANQGSEA. CDR3 in DNA: TGCAGCGTCCGGTTACGGGGACGGGATCAGCCCCAGCATTTT. Translated: CSVRLRGRDQPQHF.

The rearrangement links TRBV5-6 to TRBJ2-1; D is perhaps TRBD1 (5 bases). This CDR3 is built from 13 residues. Germline CDR1 reads SGHDT; CDR2 reads YYEEEE. Trimming pared 1 base from V and 13 bases from J, leaving 15 bases between. CDR3 in DNA: TGTGCCAGCAGCTTGAGTCCAGGGCCTTATCAGTTCTTC. This encodes CASSLSPGPYQFF. Full variable domain (outside the CDR3, taken from reference TRBV5-6 and TRBJ2-1): DAGVTQSPTHLIKTRGQQVTLRCSPKSGHDTVSWYQQALGQGPQFIFQYYEEEERQRGNFPDRFSGHQFPNYSSELNVNALLLGDSALYLCASSLSPGPYQFFGPGTRLTVL.

This sequence joins TRBV9 and TRBJ1-2; D ambiguous. The CDR3 is made up of 15 amino acids. V lost 4 bases and J 8 bases, leaving 21 bases between the germline ends. CDR1 and CDR2 from the germline V gene are SGDLS and YYNGEE. This CDR3 is CASSLRSQDPMGYTF. CDR3 coding DNA: TGTGCCAGCAGCCTTCGGTCGCAGGATCCTATGGGCTACACCTTC. The whole variable domain, remainder taken from reference TRBV9 and TRBJ1-2, is DSGVTQTPKHLITATGQRVTLRCSPRSGDLSVYWYQQSLDQGLQFLIQYYNGEERAKGNILERFSAQQFPDLHSELNLSSLELGDSALYFCASSLRSQDPMGYTFGSGTRLTVV.

The chain carries TRBV7-8 and TRBJ1-5, with a possible D match to TRBD1 (5 bases). Trimming pared 6 bases from V and 7 bases from J, leaving 22 bases between. There are 16 residues in the CDR3. Germline lookup yields CDR1 SGHVS and CDR2 FQNEAQ. CDR3 sequence (DNA): TGTGCCAGCAGTCTTACCCAGGTCGGGGCAGGGCAGCCCCAGCATTTT. The encoded protein is CASSLTQVGAGQPQHF.

The rearrangement joins TRBV25-1 to TRBJ1-2, with TRBD1 matching over 7 bases. J was trimmed by 3 bases and V by 9 bases; bases with no gene match: 10. There are 14 residues in the CDR3. Germline lookup yields CDR1 MGHDK and CDR2 SYGVNS. Here the CDR3 reads CASFSSGTDYGYTF. CDR3 DNA sequence: TGTGCCAGTTTTTCATCCGGGACAGACTATGGCTACACCTTC.

The chain is built from TRBV19 and TRBJ2-4; D possibly matches TRBD1 or TRBD2 (5 bases each). This CDR3 spans 16 amino acids. Germline CDR1 and CDR2: LNHDA and SQIVND (reference sequence). Trimming took 8 bases from V and 6 from J, leaving 23 bases between them. CDR3 loop: CASSIAYSGPGNIQYF. Written as DNA, the CDR3 is TGTGCCAGTTCCATAGCGTACTCAGGGCCTGGAAACATTCAGTACTTC. Drawing the rest from reference TRBV19 and TRBJ2-4, the complete variable domain is DGGITQSPKYLFRKEGQNVTLSCEQNLNHDAMYWYRQDPGQGLRLIYYSQIVNDFQKGDIAEGYSVSREKKESFPLTVTSAQKNPTAFYLCASSIAYSGPGNIQYFGAGTRLSVL.

The CDR3 sequence: CASSYEGATEAFF. The CDR3 DNA is TGTGCCAGCAGTTACGAGGGGGCCACTGAAGCTTTCTTT. This chain joins TRBV6-5 and TRBJ1-1, with 7 bases identical to TRBD1. The CDR3 is 13 residues long. V was clipped by 2 bases and J by 4 bases; unmatched bases: 1. Germline lookup yields CDR1 MNHEY and CDR2 SVGAGI.

This clone has a handful of counts. The V gene is TRBV4-3, the J gene TRBJ1-1, with 10 bases fitting TRBD1. The trim removed 0 bases at V and 2 bases at J, leaving 3 bases unmatched. Germline loops: CDR1 LGHNA, CDR2 YSLEER. This CDR3 has 16 amino acids. CDR3 sequence reads: CASSQDGTGANTEAFF. The DNA of the CDR3 is TGCGCCAGCAGCCAAGATGGGACAGGGGCAAACACTGAAGCTTTCTTT.

This clone is a singleton in its sample. The chain has TRBV19 and TRBJ2-1; possibly TRBD1 for D (6 bases). Germline V lookup: CDR1 LNHDA, CDR2 SQIVND (reference sequence). This CDR3 region has 15 residues. The V end lost 1 base, the J end lost 4 bases, and 11 bases lay between the germline ends. CDR3 coding DNA: TGTGCCAGTAGTATAGCGGCAGGGGATTACAATGAGCAGTTCTTC. Translated: CASSIAAGDYNEQFF.

The chain is built from TRBV19 and TRBJ2-7, with 10 bases lining up with TRBD2. V dropped 6 bases and J dropped 0; count of bases not matched to a gene: 5. Germline assignment: CDR1 LNHDA and CDR2 SQIVND (reference sequence). CDR3 length equals 15 residues. CDR3 bases: TGTGCCAGTAGGAAGGGACTAGCGAGCTCCTACGAGCAGTACTTC. Translated, it gives CASRKGLASSYEQYF.

The chain employs TRBV6-5 and TRBJ2-1, with 8 bases aligning to TRBD2. CDR1 MNHEY and CDR2 SVGAGI come from the germline V gene. CDR3 size: 15 residues. The V and J ends lost 3 bases and 6 bases, in that order; junction bases with no gene match: 7. CDR3 DNA: TGTGCCAGCAGTTATCCCCAGCGGGGGACCAATGAGCAGTTCTTC. It is translated as CASSYPQRGTNEQFF.

This rearrangement joins TRBV7-9 to TRBJ2-7; possibly TRBD2 for D (5 bases). The germline V gene has CDR1 SEHNR and CDR2 FQNEAQ (reference sequence). CDR3 length: 13 amino acids. V was cut by 3 bases and J by 3 bases, with 9 bases left in between. CDR3 nucleotides: TGTGCCAGCAGCTTGAGGGAACTCTACGAGCAGTACTTC. It specifies CASSLRELYEQYF.

Concerning this clone itself: The sample has other DNA sequences that encode this CDR3 too. This sequence joins TRBV19 and TRBJ2-7; 9 bases are a match to TRBD1. This CDR3 is 14 amino acids long. J lost 6 bases, V lost 4 bases, and 7 bases had no gene match. Germline V CDR1 and CDR2: LNHDA, SQIVND (reference sequence). The CDR3 DNA is TGTGCCAGTAGTAGGGGGACAGGGCCTGGCGAGCAGTACTTC. This encodes CASSRGTGPGEQYF.